This is a list of T cell receptor beta chains from one sample in a study of regulatory T cells in long-lasting Graves disease. MiXCR was run by TCRdb on the multiplex PCR reads, yielding one entry per CDR3 protein. The sample lists a few hundred thousand distinct CDR3 sequences, around a sixth occurring once. These data were also filed under a second study, of T cells in Graves' hyperthyroidism and ophthalmopathy.

This sample comprised peripheral blood mononuclear cells (PBMCs), obtained at new diagnosis, from a patient treated with antithyroid drugs. The receptors come from a woman aged 25-40 years with Graves disease. CDR3s include the opening cysteine and the closing phenylalanine or tryptophan. The D gene is left open where the match is weak. The listing skips clone size in some rows; elsewhere it reads once, few, many or a size class.

V gene	CDR3 length	J gene	D gene	clone size	CDR3 protein	CDR3 DNA
TRBV20-1	13	TRBJ1-4	.	many	CSASGGTNEKLFF	TGCAGTGCTAGTGGGGGAACTAATGAAAAACTGTTTTTT
TRBV18	15	TRBJ1-1	.	many	CASSRSVAMNTEAFF	TGTGCCAGCTCACGTTCCGTTGCAATGAACACTGAAGCTTTCTTT
TRBV27	14	TRBJ1-5	.	few	CASSLGTSVQPQHF	TGTGCCAGCAGCCTAGGGACATCGGTCCAGCCCCAGCATTTT
TRBV27	14	TRBJ1-1	.	many	CASSLVGLGTEAFF	TGTGCCAGCAGTTTGGTAGGGCTGGGTACTGAAGCTTTCTTT
TRBV10-2	14	TRBJ2-1	.	.	CASSRTNSYNEQFF	TGCGCCAGCAGCCGGACCAACTCCTACAATGAGCAGTTCTTC
TRBV5-4	15	TRBJ1-5	TRBD1	many	CASSSGQGSNQPQHF	TGTGCCAGCAGTTCGGGACAGGGTAGCAATCAGCCCCAGCATTTT
TRBV5-5	14	TRBJ1-1	.	many	CASSLGHLNTEAFF	TGTGCCAGCAGCTTGGGACACCTGAACACTGAAGCTTTCTTT
TRBV27	14	TRBJ2-3	.	many	CASSLGIDTDTQYF	TGTGCCAGCAGTTTAGGGATAGACACAGATACGCAGTATTTT
TRBV7-9	14	TRBJ1-4	.	many	CASGTGGPNEKLFF	TGTGCCAGCGGGACGGGGGGCCCTAATGAAAAACTGTTTTTT
TRBV2	16	TRBJ1-4	.	many	CATVSSQGAGDEKLFF	TGTGCCACAGTGAGCTCCCAGGGTGCGGGCGATGAAAAACTGTTTTTT
TRBV20-1	15	TRBJ2-7	TRBD2	many	CSARVTSGGSYEQYF	TGCAGTGCTAGAGTTACTAGCGGGGGGAGCTACGAGCAGTACTTC
TRBV27	16	TRBJ2-7	.	many	CASSLEQRRSSYEQYF	TGTGCCAGCAGTTTAGAACAGCGGCGGAGCTCCTACGAGCAGTACTTC
TRBV5-5	14	TRBJ1-1	TRBD1	many	CASSLAGQDTEAFF	TGTGCCAGCAGCTTGGCGGGACAGGACACTGAAGCTTTCTTT
TRBV14	14	TRBJ1-1	.	.	CASSQNLFDTEAFF	TGTGCCAGCAGCCAAAATCTATTCGACACTGAAGCTTTCTTT
TRBV3-1	14	TRBJ2-7	TRBD1	.	CASSPRQGAHEQYF	TGTGCCAGCAGCCCTAGACAGGGGGCCCACGAGCAGTACTTC
TRBV6-7	14	TRBJ2-5	.	.	CASTRSVRGETQYF	TGTGCCAGCACCCGCTCGGTCCGGGGGGAGACCCAGTACTTC
TRBV7-3	13	TRBJ2-5	TRBD1	many	CASSYGTGETQYF	TGTGCCAGCAGCTACGGGACAGGGGAGACCCAGTACTTC
TRBV5-8	12	TRBJ1-1	.	few	CASVFTRFEAFF	TGTGCCAGCGTCTTCACGAGGTTTGAAGCTTTCTTT
TRBV5-6	13	TRBJ1-1	.	many	CASSGSANTEAFF	TGTGCCAGCAGCGGATCAGCGAACACTGAAGCTTTCTTT
TRBV6-1	12	TRBJ1-5	.	many	CASRDGNQPQHF	TGTGCCAGTCGGGACGGTAATCAGCCCCAGCATTTT
TRBV6-1	15	TRBJ2-1	.	many	CASSVRGTSYNEQFF	TGTGCCAGCAGCGTCCGGGGGACCTCCTACAATGAGCAGTTCTTC
TRBV3-1	12	TRBJ1-1	.	many	CASSQDRRKAFF	TGTGCCAGCAGCCAAGATAGGAGAAAAGCTTTCTTT
TRBV9	17	TRBJ2-3	TRBD2	many	CASSVAAGSGGTDTQYF	TGTGCCAGCAGCGTAGCTGCCGGGAGCGGGGGCACAGATACGCAGTATTTT
TRBV6-1	17	TRBJ1-4	.	many	CASSEKPPRAGGEKLFF	TGTGCCAGCAGTGAAAAGCCCCCAAGGGCAGGTGGTGAAAAACTGTTTTTT
TRBV5-6	13	TRBJ1-3	.	many	CASSRDGRNTIYF	TGTGCCAGCAGCCGGGACGGCAGAAACACCATATATTTT
TRBV2	18	TRBJ1-3	TRBD1	many	CASSDWGTGRLTGNTIYF	TGTGCCAGCAGTGATTGGGGGACAGGGAGGCTTACTGGAAACACCATATATTTT
TRBV18	12	TRBJ1-1	.	many	CASSPLGPEAFF	TGTGCCAGCTCACCACTGGGCCCTGAAGCTTTCTTT
TRBV29-1	11	TRBJ2-7	.	few	CSVEVAGEQYF	TGCAGCGTTGAAGTGGCGGGGGAGCAGTACTTC
TRBV20-1	20	TRBJ1-2	.	many	CSATEQEHRDTSPAFYGYTF	TGCAGTGCCACGGAACAAGAACACCGGGACACTTCTCCGGCGTTCTATGGCTACACCTTC
TRBV6-5	16	TRBJ1-1	.	many	CASSYSFVQVNTEAFF	TGTGCCAGCAGTTACTCTTTTGTCCAGGTGAACACTGAAGCTTTCTTT
TRBV7-3	15	TRBJ2-1	.	many	CASSPAEGGRNEQFF	TGTGCCAGCAGCCCCGCGGAGGGTGGACGGAATGAGCAGTTCTTC
TRBV6-1	13	TRBJ1-5	.	many	CATLAGNNQPQHF	TGTGCCACCCTGGCGGGGAACAATCAGCCCCAGCATTTT
TRBV13	16	TRBJ2-2	.	many	CASIWSLGANTGELFF	TGTGCCAGCATTTGGTCACTCGGAGCGAACACCGGGGAGCTGTTTTTT
TRBV19	14	TRBJ2-5	.	.	CASRAGTTGETQYF	TGTGCCAGTAGGGCCGGGACAACAGGGGAGACCCAGTACTTC
TRBV7-2	16	TRBJ2-7	TRBD1	many	CASSYGGGQGAREQYF	TGTGCCAGCAGCTACGGAGGCGGACAGGGGGCGCGCGAGCAGTACTTC
TRBV11-3	17	TRBJ2-3	.	.	CASSLEGWGRGTDTQYF	TGTGCCAGCAGCTTAGAAGGATGGGGCAGGGGCACAGATACGCAGTATTTT
TRBV7-7	15	TRBJ1-4	.	many	CASSLGGGINEKLFF	TGTGCCAGCAGCCTAGGGGGGGGGATTAATGAAAAACTGTTTTTT
TRBV20-1	13	TRBJ1-5	.	few	CSAEQNSNQPQHF	TGCAGTGCAGAACAGAATAGCAATCAGCCCCAGCATTTT
TRBV11-2	15	TRBJ1-1	.	many	CASSAIAGPPTEAFF	TGTGCCAGCAGCGCAATCGCAGGGCCGCCAACTGAAGCTTTCTTT
TRBV10-3	11	TRBJ2-4	.	few	CAIRQANIQYF	TGTGCCATCAGGCAGGCAAACATTCAGTACTTC
TRBV4-1	15	TRBJ2-1	.	.	CASSQVGVSYNEQFF	TGCGCCAGCAGCCAAGTGGGGGTTTCCTACAATGAGCAGTTCTTC
TRBV7-7	15	TRBJ1-1	.	many	CASSFLGVKGNQAFF	TGTGCTAGCAGCTTTTTGGGGGTCAAAGGCAACCAAGCTTTCTTT
TRBV12-3/TRBV12-4	12	TRBJ1-2	.	many	CASTVDSRGYTF	TGTGCCAGCACCGTGGACAGTCGCGGCTACACCTTC
TRBV25-1	14	TRBJ1-2	.	many	CASSLTYANYGYTF	TGTGCCAGCAGCCTTACATACGCTAACTATGGCTACACCTTC
TRBV11-2	14	TRBJ2-3	.	many	CASSSAVSGGRLYF	TGTGCCAGCAGCTCTGCCGTCTCGGGGGGCCGCCTTTATTTT
TRBV5-6	15	TRBJ1-4	.	many	CASINSRGANEKLFF	TGTGCCAGCATCAACTCCAGGGGTGCTAATGAAAAACTGTTTTTT
TRBV5-1	15	TRBJ1-6	TRBD1	.	CASSHPGQGNSPLHF	TGCGCCAGCAGCCACCCGGGACAGGGTAATTCACCCCTCCACTTT
TRBV14	17	TRBJ2-1	.	many	CASSQDPQKGTDNEQFF	TGTGCCAGCAGCCAAGATCCTCAGAAGGGAACGGACAATGAGCAGTTCTTC
TRBV5-1	14	TRBJ2-4	TRBD1	many	CASSFTGEENIQYF	TGCGCCAGCAGCTTCACAGGGGAAGAGAACATTCAGTACTTC
TRBV11-2	14	TRBJ1-1	.	many	CASSLASRGTEAFF	TGTGCCAGCAGCTTAGCGTCGAGGGGCACTGAAGCTTTCTTT
TRBV4-2	13	TRBJ2-7	.	.	CASSQGGASEQYF	TGTGCCAGCAGCCAAGGTGGGGCGTCCGAGCAGTACTTC
TRBV10-3	14	TRBJ1-2	.	many	CAISESIRDYGYTF	TGTGCCATCAGTGAGTCGATCAGGGACTACGGCTACACCTTC
TRBV6-1	13	TRBJ1-4	.	many	CATRGYPNEKLFF	TGTGCCACCCGGGGCTACCCTAATGAAAAACTGTTTTTT